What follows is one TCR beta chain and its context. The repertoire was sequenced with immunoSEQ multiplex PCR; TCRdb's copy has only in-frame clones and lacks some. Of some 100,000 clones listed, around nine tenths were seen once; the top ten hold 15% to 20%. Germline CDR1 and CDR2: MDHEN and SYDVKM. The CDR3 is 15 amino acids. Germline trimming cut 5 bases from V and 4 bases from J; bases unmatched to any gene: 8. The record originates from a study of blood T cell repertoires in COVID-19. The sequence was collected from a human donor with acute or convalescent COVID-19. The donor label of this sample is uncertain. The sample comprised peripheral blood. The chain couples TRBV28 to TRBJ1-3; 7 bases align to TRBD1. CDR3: CASSARVGQGNTIYF. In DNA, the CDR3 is TGTGCCAGCAGTGCCCGCGTGGGACAGGGAAACACCATATATTTT.